This T cell receptor (beta chain) stems from a study of regulatory T cells in long-lasting Graves disease. Assembly of TCR beta libraries relied on iRepertoire HTBI primers together with Arm-PCR of CDR3 regions. Each CDR3 protein gets one entry after TCRdb re-called the multiplex PCR reads with MiXCR. This table holds more than 450,000 distinct CDR3 sequences, approximately 12% found once. Time point indicated: newly diagnosed GD, antithyroid drugs for less than 3 months. RNA from PBMCs was the source of the TCR library. V was pared by 5 bases and J by 5 bases, with 23 bases between. Germline V lookup: CDR1 SGHTA, CDR2 FQGNSA. This CDR3 has 17 amino acids. In addition, the sample was reused for a study of T cells in Graves' hyperthyroidism and ophthalmopathy.

The input for sequencing was peripheral blood mononuclear cells (PBMCs), taken at new diagnosis, from a patient treated with antithyroid drugs. This receptor was taken from a woman under 40 with Graves disease. The chain employs TRBV7-2 and TRBJ2-3, with D perhaps matching TRBD1 (7 bases). CDR3 region: CASSVRRRGPLGDTQYF. The CDR3 region has the DNA TGTGCCAGCAGCGTCAGAAGGAGGGGGCCTCTAGGAGATACGCAGTATTTT.